One and the same sample provided the 20 T cell receptor beta chains below, sequenced in a study of response to subunit inactivated influenza vaccine. TCRdb ran MiXCR on the RT-PCR reads and lists one entry per CDR3 protein. The sample holds about 540,000 distinct CDR3 sequences, approximately 24% seen once. In addition, the sample was reused for a study of T cells expressing NK-cell markers. That study adds: 5'RACE template switching with UMIs produced the TCR beta cDNA.

The material was CD4+ T cells sorted from PBMCs, obtained about 12 days after vaccination. These receptors came from a man aged 50-60 years who received an inactivated influenza vaccine.

This clonotype occurred a few times. This chain connects TRBV4-1 to TRBJ1-4; D is possibly TRBD1 (5 bases). CDR3 length equals 17 residues. Trimming removed 4 bases from V and 4 bases from J, with 19 bases in between. In germline, CDR1 is MGHRA, CDR2 YSYEKL. CDR3 amino acids: CASSLGVRGKGNEKLFF. As DNA, the CDR3 is TGCGCCAGCAGCCTTGGGGTTAGGGGCAAGGGTAATGAAAAACTGTTTTTT.

V and J are TRBV18 and TRBJ2-3, with 7 bases aligning to TRBD1. This CDR3 region has 16 residues. Germline CDR1 KGHSH, CDR2 LQKENI. Trimming removed 3 bases from V and 2 bases from J; junction bases left unmatched: 8. The CDR3 spells CASSPQSGQYTDTQYF. Here the CDR3 DNA reads TGTGCCAGCTCACCTCAATCGGGACAGTACACAGATACGCAGTATTTT.

This clonotype has a handful of counts. The rearrangement joins TRBV20-1 to TRBJ2-3; D unresolved. The CDR3 is 14 residues long. The germline V gene has CDR1 DFQATT and CDR2 SNEGSKA (reference sequence). V lost 0 bases and J lost 1, with 8 bases in between. The CDR3 region has the DNA TGCAGTGCTAGAGAGTTGGTTGGCACAGATACGCAGTATTTT. Its translation is CSARELVGTDTQYF.

This clonotype was seen more than once but under ten times. J is TRBJ2-7 and V is TRBV5-4; D might be TRBD2 (5 bases). Germline assignment: CDR1 SGHNT and CDR2 YYREEE (reference sequence). The CDR3 has 13 amino acids. The V and J ends lost 4 bases and 2 bases respectively, with 10 bases between them. This CDR3 is CASSTGGPYEQYF. CDR3 DNA sequence: TGTGCCAGCAGCACCGGCGGGCCCTACGAGCAGTACTTC.

This clonotype came up a few times. The genes are TRBV28 and TRBJ2-1; D is unclear. This CDR3 region has 13 residues. In germline, CDR1 is MDHEN, CDR2 SYDVKM. V was cut by 3 bases and J by 6 bases, with 9 bases left in between. CDR3 protein: CASSFGQRNEQFF. In nucleotides, the CDR3 is TGTGCCAGCAGTTTCGGCCAGCGCAATGAGCAGTTCTTC.

The rearrangement links TRBV27 to TRBJ1-2, with D perhaps TRBD1 (6 bases). V was clipped by 6 bases and J by 8 bases, with 16 bases between them. There are 13 residues in the CDR3. Per germline, CDR1 MNHEY and CDR2 SMNVEV (reference sequence). CDR3 residues: CASRNTGLEGYTF. The CDR3 nucleotides are TGTGCCAGCAGAAATACAGGGTTGGAAGGCTACACCTTC.

The gene calls are TRBV11-3 and TRBJ2-1, with D possibly being TRBD2 (6 bases). This CDR3 spans 15 amino acids. Between the trimmed V and J ends, which lost 5 bases and 3 bases, there was a span of 14 bases. Germline CDR1 SGHNT, CDR2 YENEEA. CDR3 coding DNA: TGTGCCAGCAGCGGGGGGATGGACCACTACAATGAGCAGTTCTTC. This gives the protein CASSGGMDHYNEQFF.

This clonotype appeared a few times. The J gene is TRBJ2-2, the V gene TRBV9, with D perhaps TRBD1 (5 bases). Germline CDR1 is SGDLS and CDR2 is YYNGEE. The CDR3 loop spans 14 amino acids. V gave up 3 bases and J gave up 2 bases, with 8 bases separating them. CDR3 nucleotides: TGTGCCAGCAGCGCGACAGTTAACACCGGGGAGCTGTTTTTT. This encodes CASSATVNTGELFF.

This clonotype appeared a few times. The chain joins TRBV12-3 or TRBV12-4 to TRBJ2-1; the D call may be TRBD1 or TRBD2 (5 bases each). The V end lost 6 bases, the J end lost 1 base, and 16 bases lay between the germline ends. This CDR3 region has 16 residues. The CDR3 loop reads CASRPLSGQSYNEQFF. Here the CDR3 DNA reads TGTGCCAGCAGGCCCCTATCGGGGCAATCCTACAATGAGCAGTTCTTC.

This clonotype was counted a single time. The J gene is TRBJ2-3, the V gene TRBV20-1; the match to TRBD2 covers 11 bases. The CDR3 covers 16 residues. Germline values: CDR1 DFQATT, CDR2 SNEGSKA (reference sequence). V gave up 2 bases and J gave up 6 bases; unmatched junction bases: 10. The CDR3 DNA reads as TGCAGTGCTAGACTAGCGGGAGGATTTGTTACGGATACGCAGTATTTT. This sequence encodes CSARLAGGFVTDTQYF.

This clonotype was found a few times. The chain is built from TRBV5-1 and TRBJ2-1, with 10 bases that match TRBD1. V lost 3 bases to trimming and J lost 6 bases; unmatched junction nucleotides: 12. This CDR3 spans 17 amino acids. The germline gives CDR1 SGHRS, CDR2 YFSETQ. For the CDR3, the DNA is TGCGCCAGCAGCTCCGGGACAGGGGCATCGAGGGTCAATGAGCAGTTCTTC. Translating gives CASSSGTGASRVNEQFF.

In its sample, this clonotype was seen many times. As DNA, the CDR3 is TGCGCCAGCAGCCCCCGACTAGCGGGAGAGACCCAGTACTTC. Translation: CASSPRLAGETQYF. The rearrangement joins TRBV4-3 to TRBJ2-5; 10 nucleotides align to TRBD2. The length of the CDR3 is 14 residues. V dropped 4 bases and J dropped 4; count of bases not matched to a gene: 3. Germline CDR1 is LGHNA and CDR2 is YSLEER.

The chain couples TRBV7-2 to TRBJ2-7; 9 positions agree with TRBD2. This CDR3 has 16 amino acids. Germline lookup yields CDR1 SGHTA and CDR2 FQGNSA. The V gene end was trimmed by 2 bases and the J gene end by 6 bases; junction bases not matched to a gene: 11. The CDR3 here is CASSLYPLAGKFEQYF. DNA of the CDR3: TGTGCCAGCAGCTTATATCCGCTAGCGGGGAAGTTCGAGCAGTACTTC.

This clonotype was recorded at least ten times. This sequence joins TRBV28 and TRBJ2-7; possible D gene TRBD2, 5 bases. Trimming removed 7 bases at V and 3 bases at J, with 10 bases between. There are 12 residues in the CDR3. CDR1 and CDR2 (germline): MDHEN, SYDVKM. The CDR3 bases are TGTGCCAGCACGGGAAGGAACTACGAGCAGTACTTC. Translating it yields CASTGRNYEQYF.

This clonotype was counted only a few times. CDR3 protein: CASSKRTGLRETQYF. CDR3 in DNA: TGTGCCAGCAGTAAACGGACAGGGCTGCGAGAGACCCAGTACTTC. The chain is built from TRBV6-2 or TRBV6-3 and TRBJ2-5, with TRBD1 matching over 8 bases. The CDR3 sequence is 15 residues long. After removal of 5 bases from V and 4 bases from J, the junction contained 9 bases not matched to a gene. Germline CDR1 and CDR2: MNHEY and SVGEGT.

The chain employs TRBV3-1 and TRBJ2-7, with TRBD2 matching 15 bases. J was trimmed by 2 bases and V by 1 base; bases with no gene match: 3. Germline V gives CDR1 LGHDT, CDR2 YNNKEL (reference sequence). This CDR3 has 17 residues. DNA of the CDR3: TGTGCCAGCAGCCAAGGGACTAGCGGGAGGGGGACCTACGAGCAGTACTTC. This translates into CASSQGTSGRGTYEQYF.

The V and J genes are TRBV4-2 and TRBJ2-1; 7 bases map to TRBD2. Per the germline V gene, CDR1 is LGHNA and CDR2 is YNFKEQ. V shed 1 base and J 13 bases; nucleotides not matched to a gene: 16. The CDR3 has 16 amino acids. CDR3: CASSQGEGARTRSQFF. The CDR3 DNA follows: TGTGCCAGCAGCCAAGGGGAAGGGGCGAGGACTAGGAGTCAGTTCTTC.

V and J are TRBV5-1 and TRBJ2-4, with TRBD2 identical over 7 bases. Germline V lookup: CDR1 SGHRS, CDR2 YFSETQ. The CDR3 extends over 14 amino acids. V shed 0 bases, J shed 3 bases, and the junction held 0 bases outside the gene matches. The CDR3 bases are TGCGCCAGCAGCTTGGGGGAGGGCAAAAACATTCAGTACTTC. It encodes CASSLGEGKNIQYF.

This clonotype was recorded at least ten times. The rearrangement links TRBV5-1 to TRBJ2-7; the D gene is possibly TRBD1 (6 bases). This CDR3 region has 14 residues. The V end was cut by 2 bases, the J end by 0 bases, with 9 bases between. Germline V lookup: CDR1 SGHRS, CDR2 YFSETQ. The CDR3 protein is CASSLTGSSYEQYF. The CDR3 DNA sequence: TGCGCCAGCAGCTTAACAGGGAGCTCCTACGAGCAGTACTTC.

This clonotype has just a few counts. The V call is TRBV7-6, the J call TRBJ2-7, with TRBD1 as a possible D gene (6 bases). Trimming shortened V by 3 bases and J by 3 bases, and 9 bases separated the two germline ends. The germline gives CDR1 SGHVS, CDR2 FNYEAQ. CDR3 size: 13 residues. The CDR3 is CASSLDSRYEQYF. The DNA of the CDR3 is TGTGCCAGCAGCTTGGACAGCCGCTACGAGCAGTACTTC.